Listed here are 25 T cell receptor beta chains from one sample, sequenced in a study of PD-L1 blockade in urothelial cancer. Time point of the sample: peripheral blood 6 weeks after treatment start. Using immunoSEQ multiplex PCR, the repertoire was profiled, and TCRdb retains in-frame clones only, with some absent. The data show under 40,000 clones, with roughly nine tenths seen just once and 6.5% to 8% held by the top ten. Sequences were derived from PBMCs, sampled around atezolizumab (anti-PD-L1) treatment. These receptors originate from a man aged 80 or over with urothelial cancer.

This chain joins TRBV6-6 and TRBJ2-1, with D unclear. V was trimmed by 5 bases and J by 7 bases, leaving 21 bases between them. The V gene's germline CDR1 is MNHNY and CDR2 SVGAGI (reference sequence). This CDR3 has 16 residues. CDR3 protein: CASSPITGSHKNEQFF. CDR3 DNA sequence: TGTGCCAGCAGTCCCATCACCGGGTCCCATAAGAATGAGCAGTTCTTC.

The chain uses TRBV9 and TRBJ1-6; 9 bases match TRBD1. V gave up 3 bases and J gave up 7 bases; unmatched junction bases: 5. The germline gives CDR1 SGDLS, CDR2 YYNGEE. The CDR3 consists of 15 residues. In DNA, the CDR3 is TGTGCCAGCAGCGGAACCGGGACAGGGAATTCACCCCTCCACTTT. Encoded protein: CASSGTGTGNSPLHF.

The CDR3 spells CASSPGQTSTDTQYF. CDR3 nucleotides: TGCGCCAGCAGCCCAGGACAGACCTCCACAGATACGCAGTATTTT. V and J are TRBV5-1 and TRBJ2-3, with a tentative D call TRBD1 (6 bases). CDR1 and CDR2 from the germline V gene are SGHRS and YFSETQ. This CDR3 comprises 15 residues. The V end lost 4 bases, the J end lost 2 bases, and 14 bases lay between the germline ends.

The V and J genes are TRBV2 and TRBJ2-3, with a tentative D call TRBD1 (5 bases). This CDR3 region has 14 residues. Deletions cut 9 bases from V and 1 base from J, with 14 bases between. From germline, CDR1 is SNHLY and CDR2 FYNNEI. The CDR3 loop is CAREVVTGTDTQYF. The CDR3 nucleotides are TGTGCCAGAGAGGTAGTGACAGGCACAGATACGCAGTATTTT. The variable domain in full, completed from reference TRBV2 and TRBJ2-3, reads EPEVTQTPSHQVTQMGQEVILRCVPISNHLYFYWYRQILGQKVEFLVSFYNNEISEKSEIFDDQFSVERPDGSNFTLKIRSTKLEDSAMYFCAREVVTGTDTQYFGPGTRLTVL.

This chain joins TRBV19 and TRBJ1-2; D might be TRBD1 (5 bases). The V end lost 0 bases, the J end lost 6 bases, and 11 bases lay between the germline ends. CDR3 length: 14 amino acids. Germline CDR1 is LNHDA and CDR2 is SQIVND (reference sequence). The CDR3 sequence is CASSIDRQGNGYTF. The CDR3 DNA reads TGTGCCAGTAGTATAGATCGTCAGGGAAATGGCTACACCTTC.

The chain couples TRBV7-2 to TRBJ1-2; D is possibly TRBD1 (5 bases). Per the germline V gene, CDR1 is SGHTA and CDR2 is FQGNSA. The CDR3 sequence is 15 residues long. V dropped 1 base and J dropped 5 bases, with 14 bases sitting between them. The CDR3 protein is CASSLDSGGGYGYTF. In DNA, the CDR3 is TGTGCCAGCAGCTTAGATTCCGGGGGAGGTTATGGCTACACCTTC.

The chain recombines TRBV28 with TRBJ2-3; 9 bases are shared with TRBD2. The CDR3 totals 15 residues. Germline V gene lookup returns CDR1 MDHEN and CDR2 SYDVKM. J gave up 5 bases and V 6 bases, and 9 bases lay outside the gene matches. The CDR3 sequence: CASSPAGGGGDTQYF. The CDR3 DNA is TGTGCCAGCAGCCCAGCGGGAGGTGGGGGAGATACGCAGTATTTT.

This rearrangement joins TRBV7-2 to TRBJ2-7, with a tentative D call TRBD2 (5 bases). The V end lost 2 bases, the J end lost 0 bases, and 8 bases lay between the germline ends. CDR3 length: 14 residues. The germline CDR1 and CDR2 sequences are SGHTA and FQGNSA. The CDR3 bases are TGTGCCAGCAGCTTAAGGAGGAACTCCTACGAGCAGTACTTC. The encoded protein is CASSLRRNSYEQYF. Filled out from reference TRBV7-2 and TRBJ2-7, the complete variable domain reads GAGVSQSPSNKVTEKGKDVELRCDPISGHTALYWYRQSLGQGLEFLIYFQGNSAPDKSGLPSDRFSAERTGGSVSTLTIQRTQQEDSAVYLCASSLRRNSYEQYFGPGTRLTVT.

This clone was recorded once. The chain couples TRBV6-4 to TRBJ2-7; D perhaps matches TRBD1 (6 bases). CDR1 is MRHNA, CDR2 SNTAGT, per germline. V was shortened by 6 bases and J by 3 bases, with 15 bases between the two germline ends. There are 14 residues in the CDR3. CDR3 residues: CASRRQVPCYEQYF. CDR3 coding DNA: TGTGCCAGCAGACGACAGGTCCCCTGCTACGAGCAGTACTTC.

This chain joins TRBV19 and TRBJ2-2; 9 bases match TRBD2. Trimming removed 6 bases from V and 3 bases from J; junction bases left unmatched: 5. The CDR3 totals 15 residues. CDR1 is LNHDA, CDR2 SQIVND, per germline (reference sequence). DNA for the CDR3: TGTGCCAGTAGACCTAGCGGGGCCTACACCGGGGAGCTGTTTTTT. Protein: CASRPSGAYTGELFF. The whole variable domain, remainder taken from reference TRBV19 and TRBJ2-2, is DGGITQSPKYLFRKEGQNVTLSCEQNLNHDAMYWYRQDPGQGLRLIYYSQIVNDFQKGDIAEGYSVSREKKESFPLTVTSAQKNPTAFYLCASRPSGAYTGELFFGEGSRLTVL.

The V call is TRBV29-1, the J call TRBJ2-5; 12 bases are shared with TRBD2. This CDR3 region has 15 residues. J lost 5 bases, V lost 5 bases, and 9 bases had no gene match. Per the germline V gene, CDR1 is SQVTM and CDR2 is ANQGSEA. The CDR3, as DNA: TGCAGCGTTTCCTTGACTAGCGGGAGAGTCGAGACCCAGTACTTC. Its protein product is CSVSLTSGRVETQYF.

The chain is built from TRBV12-5 and TRBJ2-3; TRBD1 aligns across 8 bases. The germline V gene encodes CDR1 LGHNT and CDR2 FRNRAP. The CDR3 length is 14 residues. Unmatched junction bases numbered 5, after V lost 5 bases and J lost 4 bases. CDR3 coding DNA: TGTGCTAGTGGTCAGGGGGCAGAGGCAGATACGCAGTATTTT. Translated: CASGQGAEADTQYF.

The genes are TRBV7-2 and TRBJ2-6; unclear D gene. Germline V gives CDR1 SGHTA, CDR2 FQGNSA. The CDR3 runs 17 residues. V shed 5 bases and J shed 3 bases, with 17 bases lying between them. CDR3 in DNA: TGTGCCAGCAGCCCCCAAATTCGGGTAGGTGGGGCCAACGTCCTGACTTTC. Translated: CASSPQIRVGGANVLTF.

The rearrangement links TRBV7-2 to TRBJ1-3; the match to TRBD1 covers 9 bases. The V segment lost 1 base and the J segment 0 bases; nucleotides outside the gene matches: 7. The CDR3 covers 18 residues. CDR1 and CDR2 from the germline V gene are SGHTA and FQGNSA. The CDR3 sequence: CASSLGLQGAFSGNTIYF. The CDR3 DNA follows: TGTGCCAGCAGCTTAGGCCTACAGGGGGCATTCTCTGGAAACACCATATATTTT.

J is TRBJ2-3 and V is TRBV6-5, with 8 bases identical to TRBD2. Germline CDR1 reads MNHEY; CDR2 reads SVGAGI. Unmatched junction bases numbered 6, after V lost 5 bases and J lost 8 bases. This CDR3 region has 13 residues. CDR3 protein: CASSRVGGGTQYF. In DNA, the CDR3 is TGTGCCAGCAGTAGGGTCGGGGGGGGTACGCAGTATTTT.

The count of this clone is one. This chain connects TRBV14 to TRBJ2-1, with 12 bases fitting TRBD2. Germline loops: CDR1 SGHDN, CDR2 FVKESK. The CDR3 sequence is 19 residues long. Unmatched junction bases numbered 13, after V lost 3 bases and J lost 4 bases. The CDR3, as DNA: TGTGCCAGCAGCCACTATCTAGCGGGAGGGCCCTCAGGGTACAATGAGCAGTTCTTC. Its protein is CASSHYLAGGPSGYNEQFF.

This chain joins TRBV18 and TRBJ2-3, with D possibly TRBD2 on 6 matching bases. The CDR3 sequence is 12 residues long. Trimming removed 3 bases at V and 8 bases at J, with 9 bases between. Germline-derived CDR1 and CDR2 are KGHSH and LQKENI. The CDR3, as DNA: TGTGCCAGCTCACCGGGGCGGGGTACGCAGTATTTT. Protein sequence: CASSPGRGTQYF. The full variable domain, with the rest looked up from reference TRBV18 and TRBJ2-3, is NAGVMQNPRHLVRRRGQEARLRCSPMKGHSHVYWYRQLPEEGLKFMVYLQKENIIDESGMPKERFSAEFPKEGPSILRIQQVVRGDSAAYFCASSPGRGTQYFGPGTRLTVL.

The chain carries TRBV9 and TRBJ1-1; 8 nucleotides agree with TRBD1. Germline trimming cut 4 bases from V and 1 base from J; bases unmatched to any gene: 6. Germline values: CDR1 SGDLS, CDR2 YYNGEE. CDR3 size: 15 residues. The CDR3 is CASSSRQGKNTEAFF. CDR3 in DNA: TGTGCCAGCAGCTCTCGACAGGGGAAGAACACTGAAGCTTTCTTT.

The chain is built from TRBV9 and TRBJ1-1; D call uncertain. Germline CDR1 and CDR2: SGDLS and YYNGEE. This CDR3 contains 16 residues. V dropped 4 bases and J dropped 1 base, with 17 bases sitting between them. CDR3 sequence reads: CASSHPGGVRNTEAFF. In DNA form, the CDR3 reads TGTGCCAGCAGCCACCCCGGTGGAGTAAGGAACACTGAAGCTTTCTTT.

The genes are TRBV18 and TRBJ1-5, with D possibly TRBD1 on 5 matching bases. Germline V gene sequence: CDR1 KGHSH, CDR2 LQKENI. Trimming left V 5 bases short and J 6 bases short, with 11 bases between. This CDR3 is built from 13 residues. CDR3 residues: CASSEGAGQPQHF. The CDR3 nucleotides read TGTGCCAGCTCAGAAGGGGCCGGTCAGCCCCAGCATTTT. The full variable domain, with the rest looked up from reference TRBV18 and TRBJ1-5, is NAGVMQNPRHLVRRRGQEARLRCSPMKGHSHVYWYRQLPEEGLKFMVYLQKENIIDESGMPKERFSAEFPKEGPSILRIQQVVRGDSAAYFCASSEGAGQPQHFGDGTRLSIL.

The rearrangement joins TRBV28 to TRBJ2-5; perhaps TRBD2 as D (6 bases). Looked up from germline, CDR1 is MDHEN and CDR2 is SYDVKM. With 2 bases removed from V and 5 bases from J, the gap between germline ends came to 18 bases. The CDR3 sequence is 16 residues long. CDR3 nucleotide sequence: TGTGCCAGCAGTTTACCTCCGGGGACGGGGAGGGAGACCCAGTACTTC. This gives the protein CASSLPPGTGRETQYF.

The chain has TRBV5-1 and TRBJ2-5; D is unclear. V gave up 1 base and J gave up 2 bases, with 9 bases separating them. Germline V gene sequence: CDR1 SGHRS, CDR2 YFSETQ. CDR3 size: 14 residues. The CDR3 DNA reads TGCGCCAGCAGCTTGTCGGCAGGACAAGAGACCCAGTACTTC. It is translated as CASSLSAGQETQYF.

The V call is TRBV19, the J call TRBJ2-1, with TRBD2 identical over 11 bases. Trimming cost V 7 bases and J 6 bases; bases outside gene matches: 11. Germline CDR1 and CDR2: LNHDA and SQIVND (reference sequence). The CDR3 runs 16 residues. CDR3 amino acids: CASMGLAGGVGNEQFF. CDR3 nucleotides: TGTGCCAGTATGGGCCTAGCGGGAGGTGTTGGCAATGAGCAGTTCTTC.

This chain joins TRBV27 and TRBJ1-2; possibly TRBD1 for D (5 bases). CDR1 MNHEY and CDR2 SMNVEV come from the germline V gene (reference sequence). The V end lost 5 bases, the J end lost 4 bases, and 17 bases lay between the germline ends. The CDR3 consists of 15 residues. As DNA, the CDR3 is TGTGCCAGCAGTGCCCTCAAGGGGCTCGGCTATGGCTACACCTTC. As protein: CASSALKGLGYGYTF.

The chain links TRBV28 to TRBJ1-2; the D gene is possibly TRBD1 (6 bases). The CDR3 consists of 14 residues. Germline CDR1 is MDHEN and CDR2 is SYDVKM. V lost 5 bases to trimming and J lost 0 bases, with 10 bases between them. The CDR3 coding sequence is TGTGCCAGCAGTCAAGGGGGATCTAACTATGGCTACACCTTC. The encoded protein is CASSQGGSNYGYTF.